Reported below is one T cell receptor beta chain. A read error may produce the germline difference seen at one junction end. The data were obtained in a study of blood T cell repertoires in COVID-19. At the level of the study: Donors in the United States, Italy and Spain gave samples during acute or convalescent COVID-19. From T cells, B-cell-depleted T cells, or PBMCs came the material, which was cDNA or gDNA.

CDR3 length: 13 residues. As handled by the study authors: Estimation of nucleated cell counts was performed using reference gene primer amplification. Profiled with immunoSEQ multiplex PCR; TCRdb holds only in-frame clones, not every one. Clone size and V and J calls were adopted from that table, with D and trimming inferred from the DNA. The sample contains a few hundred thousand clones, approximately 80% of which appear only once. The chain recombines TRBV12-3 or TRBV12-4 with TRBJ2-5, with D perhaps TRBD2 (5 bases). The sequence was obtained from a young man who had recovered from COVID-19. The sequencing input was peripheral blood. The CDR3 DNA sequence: TGTGCCACCCGGACGGACTGGCAAGGGACCCAGTACTTC. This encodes CATRTDWQGTQYF.